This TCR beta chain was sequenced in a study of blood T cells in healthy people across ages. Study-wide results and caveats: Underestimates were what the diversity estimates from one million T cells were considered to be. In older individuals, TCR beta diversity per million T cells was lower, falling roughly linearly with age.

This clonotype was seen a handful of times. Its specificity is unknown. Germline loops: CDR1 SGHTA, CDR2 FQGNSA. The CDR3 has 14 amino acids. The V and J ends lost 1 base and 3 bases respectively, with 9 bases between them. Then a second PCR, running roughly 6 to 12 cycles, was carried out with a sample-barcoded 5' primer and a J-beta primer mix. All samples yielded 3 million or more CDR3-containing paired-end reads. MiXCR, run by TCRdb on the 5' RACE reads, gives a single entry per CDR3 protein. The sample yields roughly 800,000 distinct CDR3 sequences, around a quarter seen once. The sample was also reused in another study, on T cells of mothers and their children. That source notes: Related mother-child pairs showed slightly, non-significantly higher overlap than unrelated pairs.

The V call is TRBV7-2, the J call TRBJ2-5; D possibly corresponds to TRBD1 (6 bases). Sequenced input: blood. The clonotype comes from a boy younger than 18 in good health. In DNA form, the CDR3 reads TGTGCCAGCAGCTTAGAATACAGGGAAGAGACCCAGTACTTC. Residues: CASSLEYREETQYF.